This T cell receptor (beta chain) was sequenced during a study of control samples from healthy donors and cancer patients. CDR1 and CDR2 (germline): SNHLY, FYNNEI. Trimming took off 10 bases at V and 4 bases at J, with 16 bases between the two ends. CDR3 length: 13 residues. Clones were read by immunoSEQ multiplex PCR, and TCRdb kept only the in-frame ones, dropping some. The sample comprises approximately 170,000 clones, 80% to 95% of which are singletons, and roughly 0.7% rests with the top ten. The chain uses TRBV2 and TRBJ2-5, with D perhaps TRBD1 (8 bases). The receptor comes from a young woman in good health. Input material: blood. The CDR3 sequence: CATHRGGGETQYF. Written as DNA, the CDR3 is TGTGCCACCCACAGGGGGGGCGGAGAGACCCAGTACTTC.